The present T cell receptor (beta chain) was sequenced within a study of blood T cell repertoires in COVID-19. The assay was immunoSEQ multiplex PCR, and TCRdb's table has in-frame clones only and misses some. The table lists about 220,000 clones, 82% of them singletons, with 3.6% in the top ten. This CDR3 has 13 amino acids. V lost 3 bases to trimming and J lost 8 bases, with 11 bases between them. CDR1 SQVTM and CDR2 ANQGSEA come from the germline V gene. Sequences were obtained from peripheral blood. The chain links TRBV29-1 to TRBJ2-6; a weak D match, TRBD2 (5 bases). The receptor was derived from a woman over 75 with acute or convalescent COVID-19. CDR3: CSVDRDSTNVLTF. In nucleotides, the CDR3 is TGCAGCGTTGATCGGGATAGTACCAACGTCCTGACTTTC.